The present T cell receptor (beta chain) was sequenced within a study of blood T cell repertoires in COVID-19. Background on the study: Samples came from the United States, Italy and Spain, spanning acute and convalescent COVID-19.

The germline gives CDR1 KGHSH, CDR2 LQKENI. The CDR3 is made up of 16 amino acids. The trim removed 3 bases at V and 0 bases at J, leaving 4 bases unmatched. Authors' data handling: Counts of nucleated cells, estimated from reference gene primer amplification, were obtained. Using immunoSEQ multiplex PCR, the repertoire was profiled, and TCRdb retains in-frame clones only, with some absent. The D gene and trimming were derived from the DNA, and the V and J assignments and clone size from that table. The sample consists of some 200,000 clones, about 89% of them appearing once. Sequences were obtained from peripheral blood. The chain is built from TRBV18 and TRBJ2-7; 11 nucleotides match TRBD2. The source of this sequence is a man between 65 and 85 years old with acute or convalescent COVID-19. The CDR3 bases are TGTGCCAGCTCACCGAGACTAGCGGGGACCTCCTACGAGCAGTACTTC. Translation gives CASSPRLAGTSYEQYF. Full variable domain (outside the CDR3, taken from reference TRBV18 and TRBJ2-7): NAGVMQNPRHLVRRRGQEARLRCSPMKGHSHVYWYRQLPEEGLKFMVYLQKENIIDESGMPKERFSAEFPKEGPSILRIQQVVRGDSAAYFCASSPRLAGTSYEQYFGPGTRLTVT.